Listed here are 9 T cell receptor beta chains from one sample, sequenced in a study of identifying expanded T cells in peripheral blood. TCRdb's table, derived via immunoSEQ multiplex PCR, lists solely in-frame clones and lacks some. The sample carries some 99,000 clones, about 87% recorded once. Sequencing was performed on blood. The receptor source for this set is a person aged 18 to 70 in good health.

V usage is TRBV6-5 and J usage is TRBJ2-6; D not resolved. The V and J ends lost 3 bases and 1 base respectively, with 7 bases between them. From germline, CDR1 is MNHEY and CDR2 SVGAGI. The CDR3 is made up of 15 amino acids. The CDR3 DNA is TGTGCCAGCAGTTATTCCGGGTCTGGGGCCAACGTCCTGACTTTC. It yields the protein CASSYSGSGANVLTF.

The chain combines TRBV5-1 with TRBJ1-5; no clear D. CDR1 SGHRS and CDR2 YFSETQ come from the germline V gene. V gave up 2 bases and J gave up 4 bases, with 10 bases separating them. CDR3 length: 14 residues. The CDR3 nucleotides read TGCGCCAGCAGCTTTGCAGGTATGAATCAGCCCCAGCATTTT. Its translation is CASSFAGMNQPQHF. Combining the CDR3 with reference TRBV5-1 and TRBJ1-5 gives the whole variable domain KAGVTQTPRYLIKTRGQQVTLSCSPISGHRSVSWYQQTPGQGLQFLFEYFSETQRNKGNFPGRFSGRQFSNSRSEMNVSTLELGDSALYLCASSFAGMNQPQHFGDGTRLSIL.

This rearrangement joins TRBV4-3 to TRBJ2-5; 7 bases align to TRBD1. CDR3 length: 12 amino acids. The trim removed 6 bases at V and 4 bases at J, leaving 2 bases unmatched. CDR1 LGHNA and CDR2 YSLEER come from the germline V gene. CDR3 nucleotides: TGCGCCAGCAGGAACAGGGGAGAGACCCAGTACTTC. It translates to CASRNRGETQYF.

The CDR3 nucleotides are TGTGCCAGCAGCTTAGCGGGAGGGTATTATGGCTACACCTTC. Its protein product is CASSLAGGYYGYTF. The chain recombines TRBV7-9 with TRBJ1-2; D gene unclear. Germline CDR1 reads SEHNR; CDR2 reads FQNEAQ (reference sequence). Trimming removed 0 bases at V and 5 bases at J, with 10 bases between. This CDR3 has 14 amino acids.

This clone was detected only once. The gene calls are TRBV6-6 and TRBJ2-7; D is tentatively TRBD1 or TRBD2 (6 bases each). The CDR3 length is 14 residues. V was cut by 10 bases and J by 1 base, with 17 bases left in between. Germline CDR1 is MNHNY and CDR2 is SVGAGI (reference sequence). CDR3 sequence reads: CATQDGGSSYEQYF. In DNA, the CDR3 is TGTGCCACGCAAGACGGGGGCTCGTCCTACGAGCAGTACTTC.

This clone has a single count. The CDR3: CASSPEAGYYNEQFF. CDR3 bases: TGTGCCAGCAGCCCGGAAGCGGGGTACTACAATGAGCAGTTCTTC. The chain couples TRBV7-9 to TRBJ2-1; 7 nucleotides match TRBD2. Germline trimming cut 5 bases from V and 3 bases from J; bases unmatched to any gene: 7. This CDR3 is 15 amino acids long. The V gene's germline CDR1 is SEHNR and CDR2 FQNEAQ (reference sequence).

The genes are TRBV19 and TRBJ2-1, with no clear D. CDR3 length: 14 residues. V dropped 3 bases and J dropped 4 bases, with 10 bases sitting between them. Germline V gives CDR1 LNHDA, CDR2 SQIVND (reference sequence). The CDR3 reads CASSISQTYNEQFF. The CDR3, as DNA: TGTGCCAGTAGTATTTCACAGACATACAATGAGCAGTTCTTC.

The rearrangement links TRBV6-5 to TRBJ2-3; D is unresolved. The CDR3 extends over 12 amino acids. V lost 7 bases, J lost 3 bases, and 8 bases lay in between. Germline V gives CDR1 MNHEY, CDR2 SVGAGI. CDR3 residues: CASISETDTQYF. The CDR3 region has the DNA TGTGCCAGCATTTCCGAGACAGATACGCAGTATTTT.

The rearrangement joins TRBV5-6 to TRBJ2-3; D is ambiguous. V was shortened by 1 base and J by 1 base, with 13 bases between the two germline ends. The CDR3 covers 16 residues. Germline values: CDR1 SGHDT, CDR2 YYEEEE. CDR3 DNA: TGTGCCAGCAGCTTGACATTGGACCCACGCACAGATACGCAGTATTTT. This gives the protein CASSLTLDPRTDTQYF. The whole variable domain, filled in from reference TRBV5-6 and TRBJ2-3, reads DAGVTQSPTHLIKTRGQQVTLRCSPKSGHDTVSWYQQALGQGPQFIFQYYEEEERQRGNFPDRFSGHQFPNYSSELNVNALLLGDSALYLCASSLTLDPRTDTQYFGPGTRLTVL.